This is a list of T cell receptor beta chains from one sample in a study of T cell responses to AZD1222 COVID-19 vaccine. Sequencing was performed with immunoSEQ multiplex PCR; in TCRdb, only in-frame clones are kept and a portion is missing. This sample has about 130,000 clones, with 70% to 90% found just once. Sequenced here: peripheral blood, sampled on day 0 of AZD1222 vaccination. These receptor sequences come from an adult in good health. Each CDR3 is given with its conserved first and last residue. D genes are given only for firm matches. Size is omitted from some rows. Given values are once, few, many or a class for expanded clones.

size	V	J	D	DNA	CDR3
NA	TRBV27	TRBJ1-1	NA	TGTGCCAGCAGTCAACTGACAGGCCCGAACACTGAAGCTTTCTTT	CASSQLTGPNTEAFF
NA	TRBV27	TRBJ1-2	TRBD1	TGTGCCAGCAGACTATCGGGACAGCCTTTGTATGGCTACACCTTC	CASRLSGQPLYGYTF
NA	TRBV27	TRBJ1-2	NA	TGTGCCAGCAGTTTATATGTTGGGCAGGGCGGCGGCTACACCTTC	CASSLYVGQGGGYTF
NA	TRBV5-1	TRBJ1-2	NA	TGCGCCAGCAGCTCTGCTCGGACTAACTATGGCTACACCTTC	CASSSARTNYGYTF
once	TRBV20-1	TRBJ2-7	NA	TGCAGTGCTAGTCCCGGTGTCTTCTCCTACGAGCAGTACTTC	CSASPGVFSYEQYF
NA	TRBV19	TRBJ1-1	NA	TGTGCCAGTAGTCACGTGGACCGTCTGAACACTGAAGCTTTCTTT	CASSHVDRLNTEAFF
NA	TRBV5-6	TRBJ1-1	NA	TGTGCCAGCAGCAGCTACGGGCAGGGATTGACTGAAGCTTTCTTT	CASSSYGQGLTEAFF
NA	TRBV2	TRBJ1-2	NA	TGTGCCAGCCCGGGACTGCTCGGCTATGGCTACACCTTC	CASPGLLGYGYTF
NA	TRBV5-4	TRBJ1-1	TRBD1	TGTGCCAGCAGCTTGGAACAGGGGGCGGGAGCTTTCTTT	CASSLEQGAGAFF
once	TRBV4-2	TRBJ1-4	NA	TGTGCCAGCAGCCATTCTGGGGCTAATGAAAAACTGTTTTTT	CASSHSGANEKLFF
NA	TRBV29-1	TRBJ1-2	TRBD1	TGCAGCGCAGTATCAGGGGGCAACTATGGCTACACCTTC	CSAVSGGNYGYTF
once	TRBV7-2	TRBJ1-6	NA	TGTGCCAGCAGCACAAATTTGGGGGCTGGTTCACCCCTCCACTTT	CASSTNLGAGSPLHF
NA	TRBV11-3	TRBJ2-2	TRBD1	TGTGCCAGCAGCTTTAAAGGACAGGGGTGGACCGGGGAGCTGTTTTTT	CASSFKGQGWTGELFF
NA	TRBV28	TRBJ1-2	TRBD1	TGTGCCAGCACCCTCCGGGACAGGGCTAACTATGGCTACACCTTC	CASTLRDRANYGYTF
NA	TRBV29-1	TRBJ2-7	NA	TGCAGCGTTGAGCTCAGGGGAGCCGAGCAGTACTTC	CSVELRGAEQYF
NA	TRBV5-1	TRBJ1-1	NA	TGCGCCAGCAGCCCCTCGACAGCGAACACTGAAGCTTTCTTT	CASSPSTANTEAFF
NA	TRBV10-3	TRBJ2-5	TRBD1	TGTGCCATCAGGGCAGGGGGAACAGAGACCCAGTACTTC	CAIRAGGTETQYF
NA	TRBV5-4	TRBJ2-3	NA	TGTGCCAGCAGCCCCGGGAGACTTGTTGGTAATCCAGATACGCAGTATTTT	CASSPGRLVGNPDTQYF
NA	TRBV4-2	TRBJ2-3	TRBD2	TGTGCCAGCAGCCAACTGAACCTAGCGGGAGGGCGTTCAGATACGCAGTATTTT	CASSQLNLAGGRSDTQYF
NA	TRBV6-2/TRBV6-3	TRBJ2-1	NA	TGTGCCAGCAGTAAACGCCAGGACTACAATGAGCAGTTCTTC	CASSKRQDYNEQFF
NA	TRBV4-1	TRBJ2-1	TRBD2	TGCGCCAGCAGCCAAGACCCGGGAGGAGTGTATGAGCAGTTCTTC	CASSQDPGGVYEQFF
NA	TRBV19	TRBJ2-1	TRBD2	TGTGCCAGTGGGGCTTTAGGGACTAGCGGCAGCTCCTACAATGAGCAGTTCTTC	CASGALGTSGSSYNEQFF
NA	TRBV5-5	TRBJ2-5	NA	TGTGCCAGCAGCTTGTCTGGACTATACGAGACCCAGTACTTC	CASSLSGLYETQYF
NA	TRBV28	TRBJ2-7	TRBD1	TGTGCCAGCAGCTATTCCGGGACAGGGGGCTACGAGCAGTACTTC	CASSYSGTGGYEQYF
NA	TRBV30	TRBJ1-4	NA	TGTGCCGCCCTTGGGACCGACAATGAAAAACTGTTTTTT	CAALGTDNEKLFF
NA	TRBV24-1	TRBJ1-2	TRBD1	TGTGCCACCAGTGACACCGGGACAGGGGGCCTGAACTATGGCTACACCTTC	CATSDTGTGGLNYGYTF
NA	TRBV19	TRBJ1-1	NA	TGTGCCAGTAGCCTCGCGGGCAGTCGGAACACTGAAGCTTTCTTT	CASSLAGSRNTEAFF
NA	TRBV5-6	TRBJ1-2	NA	TGTGCCAGCAGCTCCGGGACATTCGGCTACACCTTC	CASSSGTFGYTF
NA	TRBV9	TRBJ1-5	NA	TGTGCCAGCAGCGTAGGGTCCCTGAGGAATCAGCCCCAGCATTTT	CASSVGSLRNQPQHF
NA	TRBV29-1	TRBJ1-1	NA	TGCAGCGGGGGACATCTCACTGAAGCTTTCTTT	CSGGHLTEAFF
NA	TRBV11-2	TRBJ1-2	NA	TGTGCCAGCAGCTGGAAGGCCGGGGCCTTTGGGGGAAAAAACTATGGCTACACCTTC	CASSWKAGAFGGKNYGYTF
once	TRBV28	TRBJ1-3	NA	TGTGCCAGCAGTTCAGGGATTGCCTCTGGAAACACCATATATTTT	CASSSGIASGNTIYF
NA	TRBV7-3	TRBJ1-2	NA	TGTGCCAGCAGCTTAAACCCGGCGGCAGGCTATGGCTACACCTTC	CASSLNPAAGYGYTF
NA	TRBV19	TRBJ2-7	NA	TGTGCCAGTACAAGCGGTAGCTCCTACGAGCAGTACTTC	CASTSGSSYEQYF
NA	TRBV29-1	TRBJ2-1	NA	TGCAGCGCCCCGGCGGTGGATTTGCAGTTCTTC	CSAPAVDLQFF
NA	TRBV5-4	TRBJ2-2	TRBD1	TGTGCCAGCAGCCATATGGACAGGCGGAACACCGGGGAGCTGTTTTTT	CASSHMDRRNTGELFF
NA	TRBV3-1/TRBV3-2	TRBJ2-5	NA	TGTGCCAGCAGCCAATTGGGGCTAGGTAGCCAAGAGACCCAGTACTTC	CASSQLGLGSQETQYF
NA	TRBV10-2	TRBJ2-3	NA	TGCGCCAGCACCTTGGACAGCGCTAGCACAGATACGCAGTATTTT	CASTLDSASTDTQYF
NA	TRBV27	TRBJ1-5	NA	TGTGCCAGCAGTTTATTCTCCCTTCTAGACAGGTTGGAGCTGCATTTT	CASSLFSLLDRLELHF
NA	TRBV4-3	TRBJ2-1	TRBD1	TGCGCCAGCAGCCAAGATTCCGGGACAGGGGCTCGTTGGGATGAGCAGTTCTTC	CASSQDSGTGARWDEQFF
NA	TRBV10-2	TRBJ1-2	NA	TGCGCCAGCAGTGAGAATGCGAGCGGAGGCAACTTC	CASSENASGGNF
NA	TRBV5-1	TRBJ2-2	NA	TGCGCCAGCAGCATGACAGACTCGAACACCGGGGAGCTGTTTTTT	CASSMTDSNTGELFF